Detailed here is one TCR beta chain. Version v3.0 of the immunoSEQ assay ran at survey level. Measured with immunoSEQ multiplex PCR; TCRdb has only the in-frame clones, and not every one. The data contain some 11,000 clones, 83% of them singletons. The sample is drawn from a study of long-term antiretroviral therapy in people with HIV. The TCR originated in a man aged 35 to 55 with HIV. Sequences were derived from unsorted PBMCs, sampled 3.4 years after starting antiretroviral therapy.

This CDR3 reads CASSFIGQETQYF. CDR3 DNA: TGTGCCAGCAGCTTCATTGGGCAAGAGACCCAGTACTTC. The chain is built from TRBV11-3 and TRBJ2-5, with D uncertain. The CDR3 length is 13 residues. The V and J ends lost 3 bases and 2 bases respectively, with 7 bases between them. Germline CDR1 and CDR2: SGHNT and YENEEA.